The 7 T cell receptor beta chains listed next were all sequenced from one sample in a study of T cell repertoires in cytomegalovirus infection. TCRdb recomputed calls from the reads with MiXCR, one row per CDR3 protein. The repertoire consists of 150,000 to 200,000 distinct CDR3 sequences, with under 15% occurring once and the leading ten covering 27%. Material: PBMCs. The source is a human donor in good health (CMV status not recorded). Some clones in this sample may be carry-over from other donors' samples.

This clonotype was recorded at least ten times. V is TRBV7-9 and J is TRBJ2-7; D possibly corresponds to TRBD2 (6 bases). Germline CDR1 and CDR2: SEHNR and FQNEAQ (reference sequence). Trimming took 3 bases from V and 6 from J, leaving 12 bases between them. The length of the CDR3 is 13 residues. As DNA, the CDR3 is TGTGCCAGCAGCTTGAGGGGAGGCACCGAGCAGTACTTC. Amino acids: CASSLRGGTEQYF.

The rearrangement joins TRBV20-1 to TRBJ2-1; D not resolved. Germline CDR1 is DFQATT and CDR2 is SNEGSKA (reference sequence). CDR3 size: 12 residues. The CDR3 protein is CRGGDGTNEQFF. CDR3 nucleotides: TGCAGGGGCGGAGACGGTACCAATGAGCAGTTCTTC.

The CDR3 spells CASSEQLFDETQYF. The CDR3 DNA reads TGTGCCAGCAGTGAACAACTGTTTGACGAGACCCAGTACTTC. This sequence joins TRBV2 and TRBJ2-5; D gene uncertain. CDR3 size: 14 residues. V lost 2 bases, J lost 5 bases, and 12 bases lay in between. Germline lookup yields CDR1 SNHLY and CDR2 FYNNEI.

In nucleotides, the CDR3 is TGTGCCACCAGCCCATGGACAGGCGCTCTAGGCAATGAGCAGTTCTTC. Amino acid sequence: CATSPWTGALGNEQFF. The rearrangement links TRBV15 to TRBJ2-1; 7 nucleotides agree with TRBD1. V dropped 5 bases and J dropped 6; count of bases not matched to a gene: 13. CDR1 and CDR2 (germline): LNHNV, YYDKDF (reference sequence). This CDR3 contains 16 residues.

For this clonotype: This may be a read error, as it is one base from a much larger clone. The chain recombines TRBV6-2 or TRBV6-3 with TRBJ1-5; TRBD1 matches at 8 bases. The CDR3 is 17 amino acids. Germline CDR1 and CDR2: MNHEY and SVGEGT. The CDR3 here is CASSYGQGRGSNQSQHF. The CDR3 bases are TGTGCCAGCAGTTACGGACAGGGAAGGGGTAGCAATCAGTCCCAGCATTTT.

In DNA, the CDR3 is TGTGCCAGCAGTCAGGGACAGGGGGCTTGGGAAAAACTGTTTTTT. It is translated as CASSQGQGAWEKLFF. The J gene is TRBJ1-4, the V gene TRBV6-1; 12 positions match TRBD1. The CDR3 is 15 residues long. Germline CDR1 MNHNS, CDR2 SASEGT. Trimming took 5 bases from V and 8 from J; bases not matched to a gene: 6.

This clonotype was counted ten times or more. J is TRBJ2-3 and V is TRBV12-3 or TRBV12-4, with D tentatively TRBD1 (6 bases). Trimming left V 7 bases short and J 4 bases short, with 21 bases between. The CDR3 sequence is 16 residues long. CDR3 amino acids: CASTRGQPRPADTQYF. The CDR3 region has the DNA TGTGCCAGCACTCGCGGACAGCCGCGGCCGGCAGATACGCAGTATTTT.